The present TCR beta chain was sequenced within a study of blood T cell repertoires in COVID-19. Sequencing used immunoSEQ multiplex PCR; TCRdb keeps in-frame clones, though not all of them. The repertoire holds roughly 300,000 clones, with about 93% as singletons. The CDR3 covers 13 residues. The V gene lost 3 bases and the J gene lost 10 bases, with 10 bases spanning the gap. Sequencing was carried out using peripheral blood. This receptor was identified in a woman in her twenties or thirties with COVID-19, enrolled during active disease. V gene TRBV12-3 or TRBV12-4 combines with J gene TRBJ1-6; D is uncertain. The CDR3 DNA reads TGTGCCAGCAGTTTCGGGGTGGTCTCACCCCTCCACTTT. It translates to CASSFGVVSPLHF.